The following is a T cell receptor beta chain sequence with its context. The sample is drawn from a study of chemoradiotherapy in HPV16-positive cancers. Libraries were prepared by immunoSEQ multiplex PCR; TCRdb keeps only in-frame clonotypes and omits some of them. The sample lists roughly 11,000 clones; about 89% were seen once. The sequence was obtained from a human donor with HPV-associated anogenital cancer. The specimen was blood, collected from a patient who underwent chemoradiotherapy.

CDR3 protein: CASSWTDKGVEAFF. The DNA for the CDR3 is TGTGCCAGCAGCTGGACAGATAAGGGGGTAGAAGCTTTCTTT. This sequence joins TRBV6-5 and TRBJ1-1; TRBD1 might be the D (6 bases). The CDR3 length is 14 residues. CDR1 and CDR2 (germline): MNHEY, SVGAGI. Trimming left V 6 bases short and J 8 bases short, with 19 bases between.